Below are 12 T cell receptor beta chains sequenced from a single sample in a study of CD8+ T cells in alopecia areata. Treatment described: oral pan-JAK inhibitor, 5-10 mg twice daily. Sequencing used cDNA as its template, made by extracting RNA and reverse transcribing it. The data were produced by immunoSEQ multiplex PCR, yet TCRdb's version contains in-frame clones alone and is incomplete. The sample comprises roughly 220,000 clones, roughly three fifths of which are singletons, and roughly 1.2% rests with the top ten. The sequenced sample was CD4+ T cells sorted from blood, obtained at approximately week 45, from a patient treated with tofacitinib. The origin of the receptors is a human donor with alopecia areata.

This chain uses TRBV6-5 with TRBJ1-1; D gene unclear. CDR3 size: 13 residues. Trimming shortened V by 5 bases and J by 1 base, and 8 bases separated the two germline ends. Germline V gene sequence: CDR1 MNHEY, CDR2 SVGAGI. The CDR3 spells CASSAFGNTEAFF. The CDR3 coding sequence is TGTGCCAGCAGTGCCTTCGGGAACACTGAAGCTTTCTTT.

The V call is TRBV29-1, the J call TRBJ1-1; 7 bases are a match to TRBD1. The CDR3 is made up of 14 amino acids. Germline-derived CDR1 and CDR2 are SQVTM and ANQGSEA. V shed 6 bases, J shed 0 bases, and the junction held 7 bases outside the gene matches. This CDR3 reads CSVLPGQMNTEAFF. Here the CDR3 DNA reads TGCAGCGTACTACCGGGACAGATGAACACTGAAGCTTTCTTT.

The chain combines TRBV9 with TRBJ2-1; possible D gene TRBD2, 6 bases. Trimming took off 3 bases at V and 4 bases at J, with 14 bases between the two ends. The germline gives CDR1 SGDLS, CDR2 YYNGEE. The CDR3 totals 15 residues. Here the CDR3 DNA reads TGTGCCAGCAGCGCTAGAACCGGGACTTACAATGAGCAGTTCTTC. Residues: CASSARTGTYNEQFF. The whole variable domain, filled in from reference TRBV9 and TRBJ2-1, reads DSGVTQTPKHLITATGQRVTLRCSPRSGDLSVYWYQQSLDQGLQFLIQYYNGEERAKGNILERFSAQQFPDLHSELNLSSLELGDSALYFCASSARTGTYNEQFFGPGTRLTVL.

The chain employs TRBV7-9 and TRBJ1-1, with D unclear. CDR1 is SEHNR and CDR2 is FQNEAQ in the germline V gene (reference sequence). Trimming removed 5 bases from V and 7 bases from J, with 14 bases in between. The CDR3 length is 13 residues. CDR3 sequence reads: CASSPTGPYEAFF. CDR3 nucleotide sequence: TGTGCCAGCAGCCCCACCGGACCCTATGAAGCTTTCTTT.

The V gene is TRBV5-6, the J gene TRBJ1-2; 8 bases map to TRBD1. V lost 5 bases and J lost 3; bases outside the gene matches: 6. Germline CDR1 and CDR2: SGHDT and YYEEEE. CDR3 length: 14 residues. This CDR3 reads CASSPDRGYYGYTF. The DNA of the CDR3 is TGTGCCAGCAGTCCAGACAGGGGATACTATGGCTACACCTTC.

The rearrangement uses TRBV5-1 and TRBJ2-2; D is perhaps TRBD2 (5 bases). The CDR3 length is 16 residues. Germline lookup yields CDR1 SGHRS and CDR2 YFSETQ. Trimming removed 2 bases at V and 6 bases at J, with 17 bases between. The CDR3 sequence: CASSFTRTKGPGELFF. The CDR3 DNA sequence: TGCGCCAGCAGCTTCACTAGGACGAAGGGCCCCGGGGAGCTGTTTTTT.

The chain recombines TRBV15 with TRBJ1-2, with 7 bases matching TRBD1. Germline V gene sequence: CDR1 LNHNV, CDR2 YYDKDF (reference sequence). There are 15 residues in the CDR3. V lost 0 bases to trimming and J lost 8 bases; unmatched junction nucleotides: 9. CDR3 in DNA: TGTGCCACCAGCAGAGATCTAGGGACGGGACAGGGCTACACCTTC. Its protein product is CATSRDLGTGQGYTF.

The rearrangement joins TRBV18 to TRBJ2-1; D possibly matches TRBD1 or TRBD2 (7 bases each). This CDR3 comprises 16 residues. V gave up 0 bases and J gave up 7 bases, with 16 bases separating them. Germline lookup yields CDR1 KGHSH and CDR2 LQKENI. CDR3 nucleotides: TGTGCCAGCTCACCACCGGCAGGGGGGGGGCAAAATGAGCAGTTCTTC. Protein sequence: CASSPPAGGGQNEQFF.

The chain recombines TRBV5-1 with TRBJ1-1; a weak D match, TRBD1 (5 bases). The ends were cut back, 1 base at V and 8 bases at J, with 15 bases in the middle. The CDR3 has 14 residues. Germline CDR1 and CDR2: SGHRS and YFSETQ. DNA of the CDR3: TGCGCCAGCAGCTTGACTTTGGGGACTAAAGAAGCTTTCTTT. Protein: CASSLTLGTKEAFF.

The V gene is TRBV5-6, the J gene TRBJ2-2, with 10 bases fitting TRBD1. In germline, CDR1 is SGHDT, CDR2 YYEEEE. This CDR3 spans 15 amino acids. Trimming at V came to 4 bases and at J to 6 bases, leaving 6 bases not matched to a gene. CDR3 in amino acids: CASSMGQGLAGELFF. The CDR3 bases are TGTGCCAGCAGCATGGGACAGGGGTTGGCCGGGGAGCTGTTTTTT.

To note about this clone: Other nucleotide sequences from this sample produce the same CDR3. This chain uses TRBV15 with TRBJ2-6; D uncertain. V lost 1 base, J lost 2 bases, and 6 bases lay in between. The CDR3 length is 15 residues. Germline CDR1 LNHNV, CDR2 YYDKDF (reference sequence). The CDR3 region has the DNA TGTGCCACCAGCAGAGTGGGCGCTGGGGCCAACGTCCTGACTTTC. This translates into CATSRVGAGANVLTF.

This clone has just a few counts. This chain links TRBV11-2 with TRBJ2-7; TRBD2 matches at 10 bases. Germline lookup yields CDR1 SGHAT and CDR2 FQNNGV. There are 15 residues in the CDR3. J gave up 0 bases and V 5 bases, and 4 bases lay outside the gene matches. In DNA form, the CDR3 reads TGTGCCAGCAGCATTAGCGGGGGGTTCTCCTACGAGCAGTACTTC. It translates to CASSISGGFSYEQYF. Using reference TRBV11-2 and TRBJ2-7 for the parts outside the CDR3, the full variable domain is EAGVAQSPRYKIIEKRQSVAFWCNPISGHATLYWYQQILGQGPKLLIQFQNNGVVDDSQLPKDRFSAERLKGVDSTLKIQPAKLEDSAVYLCASSISGGFSYEQYFGPGTRLTVT.